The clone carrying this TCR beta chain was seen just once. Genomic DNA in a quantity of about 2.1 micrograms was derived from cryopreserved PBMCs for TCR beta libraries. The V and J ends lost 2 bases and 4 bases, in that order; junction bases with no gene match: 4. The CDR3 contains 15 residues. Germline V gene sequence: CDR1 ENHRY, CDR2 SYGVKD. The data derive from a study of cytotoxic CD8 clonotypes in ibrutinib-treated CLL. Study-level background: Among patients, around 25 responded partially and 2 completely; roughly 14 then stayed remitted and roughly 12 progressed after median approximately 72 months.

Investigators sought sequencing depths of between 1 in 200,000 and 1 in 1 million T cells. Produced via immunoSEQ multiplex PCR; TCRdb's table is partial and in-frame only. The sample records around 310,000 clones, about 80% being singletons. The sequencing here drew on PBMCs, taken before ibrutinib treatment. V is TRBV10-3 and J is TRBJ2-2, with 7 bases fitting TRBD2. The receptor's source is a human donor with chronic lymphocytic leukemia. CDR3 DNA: TGTGCCATCAGTGAGAGGGGAGGGATCACCGGGGAGCTGTTTTTT. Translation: CAISERGGITGELFF.